These T cell receptor beta chains were read from a single sample in a study of CD8 T cells in Susac syndrome. Via MiXCR, TCRdb re-called the immunoSEQ multiplex PCR reads, giving one row per CDR3 protein. The sample records 250,000 to 300,000 distinct CDR3 sequences, over 75% being singletons. The sequencing input was CD8+ T cells from PBMCs. The receptor source for this set is a human donor with multiple sclerosis. Both conserved end residues are part of each CDR3. A D gene is named only where the DNA matches it firmly. Rows give clone size only sometimes, using once, few, many, or a class for an expanded clone.

v_gene	j_gene	abundance	d_gene	CDR3aa	CDR3nt
TRBV20-1	TRBJ2-2	.	.	CSGRGRGLSGELFF	TGCAGTGGTAGAGGGAGAGGGTTGTCGGGGGAGCTGTTTTTT
TRBV7-9	TRBJ2-3	once	.	CASSPRGGDTQYF	TGTGCCAGCAGCCCTAGAGGGGGGGATACGCAGTATTTT
TRBV28	TRBJ2-7	.	.	CASSLLQATYEQYF	TGTGCCAGCAGTTTACTTCAGGCGACCTACGAGCAGTACTTC
TRBV6-5	TRBJ1-2	.	TRBD1	CASRGTAYYGYTF	TGTGCCAGCAGGGGGACAGCATACTATGGCTACACCTTC
TRBV4-3	TRBJ2-3	.	TRBD1	CASSQFRGTLPTDTQYF	TGCGCCAGCAGCCAATTCAGGGGGACCCTGCCAACAGATACGCAGTATTTT
TRBV6-2/TRBV6-3	TRBJ2-1	.	TRBD2	CASSPASGLAGLAYNEQFF	TGTGCCAGCAGCCCAGCCTCCGGACTAGCGGGTCTAGCCTACAATGAGCAGTTCTTC
TRBV28	TRBJ1-5	.	.	CASSSYGVGGLQPQHF	TGTGCCAGCAGTTCTTACGGCGTCGGGGGTTTGCAGCCCCAGCATTTT
TRBV20-1	TRBJ2-1	few	.	CSARPGKQFF	TGCAGTGCTAGGCCTGGCAAGCAGTTCTTC
TRBV27	TRBJ2-3	.	.	CASTLIPGLRTDTQYF	TGTGCCAGCACCCTGATACCGGGACTCCGCACAGATACGCAGTATTTT
TRBV7-9	TRBJ1-3	.	TRBD1	CASSFPGQALRWSGNTIYF	TGTGCCAGCAGCTTCCCGGGACAGGCCCTACGGTGGTCCGGAAACACCATATATTTT
TRBV20-1	TRBJ2-7	.	.	CSARRASSYEQYF	TGCAGTGCTAGACGGGCTAGTTCCTACGAGCAGTACTTC
TRBV20-1	TRBJ2-6	.	TRBD2	CSARTGTSGSLAGANVLTF	TGCAGTGCTAGAACCGGGACTAGCGGGTCTCTGGCTGGGGCCAACGTCCTGACTTTC
TRBV2	TRBJ2-2	once	TRBD2	CASRGAGDSGANTGELFF	TGTGCCAGCAGGGGTGCGGGGGATAGCGGGGCGAACACCGGGGAGCTGTTTTTT
TRBV28	TRBJ1-4	.	.	CASSYLDWNEKLFF	TGTGCCAGCAGTTACCTGGACTGGAATGAAAAACTGTTTTTT
TRBV14	TRBJ1-3	.	.	CARWAGGNTIYF	TGTGCCCGATGGGCGGGAGGAAACACCATATATTTT
TRBV13	TRBJ2-7	.	TRBD2	CASSAPGGWYEQYF	TGTGCCAGCAGCGCCCCGGGGGGGTGGTACGAGCAGTACTTC
TRBV13	TRBJ1-1	.	.	CASSSYREMNTEAFF	TGTGCCAGCAGCTCGTACAGGGAAATGAACACTGAAGCTTTCTTT
TRBV6-2/TRBV6-3	TRBJ1-2	.	TRBD1	CASSYGVPGTGLNYGYTF	TGTGCCAGCAGTTACGGGGTCCCCGGGACAGGCTTAAACTATGGCTACACCTTC
TRBV19	TRBJ2-2	.	.	CASSQGINTGELFF	TGTGCCAGTTCACAGGGAATCAACACCGGGGAGCTGTTTTTT
TRBV4-3	TRBJ2-7	.	TRBD1	CASSRGVGDRYF	TGCGCCAGCAGCCGAGGGGTGGGGGACAGGTACTTC
TRBV6-1	TRBJ1-6	few	.	CASSEDSMPSNSPLHF	TGTGCCAGCAGTGAGGACAGTATGCCTAGCAATTCACCCCTCCACTTT
TRBV5-1	TRBJ2-3	.	.	CASSPLQLGDTQYF	TGCGCCAGCAGCCCCCTACAGCTTGGAGATACGCAGTATTTT
TRBV27	TRBJ1-2	.	.	CASTSGSYYGYTF	TGTGCCAGCACTTCGGGGTCTTACTATGGCTACACCTTC
TRBV9	TRBJ2-5	.	TRBD2	CASSGLAGGDETQYF	TGTGCCAGCAGCGGACTAGCGGGAGGTGATGAGACCCAGTACTTC